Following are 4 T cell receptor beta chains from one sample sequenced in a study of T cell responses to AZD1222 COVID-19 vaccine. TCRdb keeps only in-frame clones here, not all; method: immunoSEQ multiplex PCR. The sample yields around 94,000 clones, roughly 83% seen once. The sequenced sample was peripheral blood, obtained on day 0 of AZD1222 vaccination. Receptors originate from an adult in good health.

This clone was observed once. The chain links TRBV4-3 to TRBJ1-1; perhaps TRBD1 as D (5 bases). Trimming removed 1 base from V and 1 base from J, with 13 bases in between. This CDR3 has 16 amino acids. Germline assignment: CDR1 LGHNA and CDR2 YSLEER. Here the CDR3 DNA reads TGCGCCAGCAGCCAAGGTGGAGGAGGGGCGAACACTGAAGCTTTCTTT. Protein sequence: CASSQGGGGANTEAFF.

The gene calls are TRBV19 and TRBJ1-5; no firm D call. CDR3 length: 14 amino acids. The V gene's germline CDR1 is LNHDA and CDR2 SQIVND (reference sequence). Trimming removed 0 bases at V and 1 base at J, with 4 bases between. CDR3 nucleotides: TGTGCCAGTAGTATAGATTCGAGCAATCAGCCCCAGCATTTT. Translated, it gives CASSIDSSNQPQHF.

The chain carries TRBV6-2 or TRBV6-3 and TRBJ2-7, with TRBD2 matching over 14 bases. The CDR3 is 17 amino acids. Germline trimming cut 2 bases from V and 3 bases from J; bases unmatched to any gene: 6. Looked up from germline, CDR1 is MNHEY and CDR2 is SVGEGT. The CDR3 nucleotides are TGTGCCAGCAGTTACGGGACTAGCGGGGGAATTAACTACGAGCAGTACGTC. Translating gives CASSYGTSGGINYEQYV.

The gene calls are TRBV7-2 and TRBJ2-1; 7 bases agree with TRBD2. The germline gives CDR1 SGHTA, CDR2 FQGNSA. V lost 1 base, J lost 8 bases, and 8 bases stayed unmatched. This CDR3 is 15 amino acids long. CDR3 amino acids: CASSLVSGGVDEQFF. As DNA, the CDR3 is TGTGCCAGCAGCTTAGTTTCGGGAGGAGTCGATGAGCAGTTCTTC. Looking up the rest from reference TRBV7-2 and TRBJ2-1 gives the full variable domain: GAGVSQSPSNKVTEKGKDVELRCDPISGHTALYWYRQSLGQGLEFLIYFQGNSAPDKSGLPSDRFSAERTGGSVSTLTIQRTQQEDSAVYLCASSLVSGGVDEQFFGPGTRLTVL.